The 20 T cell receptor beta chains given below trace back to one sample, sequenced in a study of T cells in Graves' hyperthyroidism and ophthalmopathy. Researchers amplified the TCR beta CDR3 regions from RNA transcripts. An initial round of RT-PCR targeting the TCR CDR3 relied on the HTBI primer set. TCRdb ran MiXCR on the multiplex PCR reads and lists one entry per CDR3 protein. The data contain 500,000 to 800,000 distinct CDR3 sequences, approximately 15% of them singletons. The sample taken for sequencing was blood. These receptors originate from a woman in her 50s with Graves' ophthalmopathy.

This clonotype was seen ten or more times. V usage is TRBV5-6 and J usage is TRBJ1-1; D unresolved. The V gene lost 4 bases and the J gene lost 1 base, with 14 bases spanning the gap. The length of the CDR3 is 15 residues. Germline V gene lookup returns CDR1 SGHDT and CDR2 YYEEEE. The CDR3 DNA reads TGTGCCAGCAGCGTCCGGACGGACTCGAACACTGAAGCTTTCTTT. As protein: CASSVRTDSNTEAFF.

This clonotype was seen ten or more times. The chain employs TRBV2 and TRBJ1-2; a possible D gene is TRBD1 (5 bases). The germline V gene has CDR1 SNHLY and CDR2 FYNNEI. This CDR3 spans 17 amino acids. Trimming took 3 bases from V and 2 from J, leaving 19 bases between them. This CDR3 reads CASSDGFMAGSNYGYTF. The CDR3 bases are TGTGCCAGCAGTGACGGCTTTATGGCAGGGTCGAACTATGGCTACACCTTC. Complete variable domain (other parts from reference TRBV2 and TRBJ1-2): EPEVTQTPSHQVTQMGQEVILRCVPISNHLYFYWYRQILGQKVEFLVSFYNNEISEKSEIFDDQFSVERPDGSNFTLKIRSTKLEDSAMYFCASSDGFMAGSNYGYTFGSGTRLTVV.

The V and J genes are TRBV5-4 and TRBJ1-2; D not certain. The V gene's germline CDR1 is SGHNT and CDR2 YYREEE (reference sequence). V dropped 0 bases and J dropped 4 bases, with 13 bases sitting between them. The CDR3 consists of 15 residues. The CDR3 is CASSLAVQPIYGYTF. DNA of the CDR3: TGTGCCAGCAGCTTGGCAGTACAGCCAATCTATGGCTACACCTTC. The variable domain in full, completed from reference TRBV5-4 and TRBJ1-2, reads ETGVTQSPTHLIKTRGQQVTLRCSSQSGHNTVSWYQQALGQGPQFIFQYYREEENGRGNFPPRFSGLQFPNYSSELNVNALELDDSALYLCASSLAVQPIYGYTFGSGTRLTVV.

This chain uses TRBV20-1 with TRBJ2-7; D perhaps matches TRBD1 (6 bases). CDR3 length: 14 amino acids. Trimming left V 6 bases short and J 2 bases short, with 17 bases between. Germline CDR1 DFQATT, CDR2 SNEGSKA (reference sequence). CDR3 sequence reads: CSALDSSLTYEQYF. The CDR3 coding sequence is TGCAGTGCGCTGGACAGCTCCCTTACCTACGAGCAGTACTTC.

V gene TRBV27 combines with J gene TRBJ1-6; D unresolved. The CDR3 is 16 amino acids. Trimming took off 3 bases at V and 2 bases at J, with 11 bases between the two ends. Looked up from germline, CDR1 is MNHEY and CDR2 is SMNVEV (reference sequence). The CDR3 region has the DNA TGTGCCAGCAGTTTTAGCCTACAGACCTATAATTCACCCCTCCACTTT. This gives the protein CASSFSLQTYNSPLHF.

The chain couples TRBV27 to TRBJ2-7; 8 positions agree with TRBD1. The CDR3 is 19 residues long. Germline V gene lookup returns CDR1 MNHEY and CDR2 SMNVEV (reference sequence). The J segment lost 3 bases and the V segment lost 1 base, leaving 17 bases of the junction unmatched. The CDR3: CASSLLGYRQQGGFYEQYF. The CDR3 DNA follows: TGTGCCAGCAGTTTATTAGGTTATCGGCAACAGGGGGGCTTCTACGAGCAGTACTTC.

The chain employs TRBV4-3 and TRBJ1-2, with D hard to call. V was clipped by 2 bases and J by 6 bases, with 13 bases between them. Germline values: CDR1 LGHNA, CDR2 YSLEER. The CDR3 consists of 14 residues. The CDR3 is CASSQFIESNGYTF. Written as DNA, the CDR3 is TGCGCCAGCAGCCAATTCATAGAATCCAATGGCTACACCTTC.

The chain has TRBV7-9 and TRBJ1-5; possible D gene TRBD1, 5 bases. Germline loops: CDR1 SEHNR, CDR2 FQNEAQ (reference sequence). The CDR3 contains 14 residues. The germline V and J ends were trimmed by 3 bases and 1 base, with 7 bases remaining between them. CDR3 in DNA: TGTGCCAGCAGCTTTAAGGGGAGCAATCAGCCCCAGCATTTT. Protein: CASSFKGSNQPQHF.

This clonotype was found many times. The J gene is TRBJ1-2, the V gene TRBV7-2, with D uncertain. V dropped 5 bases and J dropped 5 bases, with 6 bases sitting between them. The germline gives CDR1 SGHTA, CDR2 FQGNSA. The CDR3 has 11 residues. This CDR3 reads CASSPLYGYTF. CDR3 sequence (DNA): TGTGCCAGCAGCCCGCTTTATGGCTACACCTTC.

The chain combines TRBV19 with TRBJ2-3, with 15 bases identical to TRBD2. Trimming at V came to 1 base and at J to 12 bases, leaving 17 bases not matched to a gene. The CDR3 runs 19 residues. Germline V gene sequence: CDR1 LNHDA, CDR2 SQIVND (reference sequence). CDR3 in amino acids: CASSIVGTSGGSGRVVQYF. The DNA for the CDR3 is TGTGCCAGTAGTATAGTGGGGACTAGCGGGGGGTCGGGACGGGTCGTACAGTATTTT.

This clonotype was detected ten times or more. CDR3: CAWSVLGVQFF. The CDR3 DNA is TGTGCCTGGAGTGTACTAGGGGTGCAGTTCTTC. The genes are TRBV30 and TRBJ2-1; D may correspond to TRBD1 or TRBD2 (5 bases each). V was trimmed by 0 bases and J by 12 bases, leaving 9 bases between them. From germline, CDR1 is GTSNPN and CDR2 SVGIG (reference sequence). This CDR3 is built from 11 residues.

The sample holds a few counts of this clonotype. DNA for the CDR3: TGCGCCAGCAGCCAAGATTTAAGGGGGATTTTCCCCGGGGAGCTGTTTTTT. Protein: CASSQDLRGIFPGELFF. This rearrangement joins TRBV4-3 to TRBJ2-2; D possibly corresponds to TRBD1 (6 bases). CDR1 and CDR2 from the germline V gene are LGHNA and YSLEER. V was trimmed by 0 bases and J by 6 bases, leaving 17 bases between them. CDR3 length: 17 amino acids.

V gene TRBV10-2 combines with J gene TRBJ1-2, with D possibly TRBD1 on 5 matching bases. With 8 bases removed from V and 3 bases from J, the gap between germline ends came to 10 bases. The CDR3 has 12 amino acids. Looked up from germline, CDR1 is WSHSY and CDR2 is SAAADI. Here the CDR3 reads CASGGGYYGYTF. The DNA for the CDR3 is TGCGCCAGCGGGGGGGGATACTATGGCTACACCTTC.

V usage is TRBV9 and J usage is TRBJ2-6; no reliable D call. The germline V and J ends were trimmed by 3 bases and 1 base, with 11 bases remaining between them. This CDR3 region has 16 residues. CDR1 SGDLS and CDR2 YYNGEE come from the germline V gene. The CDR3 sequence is CASSGLEGSGANVLTF. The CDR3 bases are TGTGCCAGCAGCGGCCTAGAAGGTTCTGGGGCCAACGTCCTGACTTTC.

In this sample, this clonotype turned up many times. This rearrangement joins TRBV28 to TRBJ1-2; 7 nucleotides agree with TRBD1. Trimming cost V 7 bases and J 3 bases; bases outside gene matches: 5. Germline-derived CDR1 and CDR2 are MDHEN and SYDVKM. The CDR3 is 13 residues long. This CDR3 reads CASTPQGHYGYTF. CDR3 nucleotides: TGTGCCAGCACTCCACAGGGGCACTATGGCTACACCTTC.

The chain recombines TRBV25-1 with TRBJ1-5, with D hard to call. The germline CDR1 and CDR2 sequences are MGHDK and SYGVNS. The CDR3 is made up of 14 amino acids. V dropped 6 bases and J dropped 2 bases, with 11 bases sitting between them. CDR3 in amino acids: CASREDGGNQPQHF. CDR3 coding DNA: TGTGCCAGCAGAGAAGACGGGGGCAATCAGCCCCAGCATTTT.

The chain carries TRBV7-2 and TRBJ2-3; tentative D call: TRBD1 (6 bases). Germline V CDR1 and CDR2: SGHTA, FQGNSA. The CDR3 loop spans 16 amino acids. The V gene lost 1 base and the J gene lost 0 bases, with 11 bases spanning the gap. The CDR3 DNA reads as TGTGCCAGCAGCTTAGTCCAGGGGCTCAGCACAGATACGCAGTATTTT. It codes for CASSLVQGLSTDTQYF.

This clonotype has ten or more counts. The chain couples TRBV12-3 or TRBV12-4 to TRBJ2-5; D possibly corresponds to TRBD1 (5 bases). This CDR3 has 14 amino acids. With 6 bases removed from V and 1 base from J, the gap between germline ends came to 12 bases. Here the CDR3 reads CASRLWGIQETQYF. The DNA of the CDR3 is TGTGCCAGCAGGCTGTGGGGCATCCAAGAGACCCAGTACTTC.

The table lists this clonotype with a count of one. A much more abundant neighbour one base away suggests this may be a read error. The CDR3 nucleotides are TGTGCCAGCAGTTCCTTCGGGGCAAGGAGGGGTCAGCCCCAGCATTTT. Translated, it gives CASSSFGARRGQPQHF. The chain carries TRBV28 and TRBJ1-5; D perhaps matches TRBD1 (5 bases). V was cut by 4 bases and J by 6 bases, with 19 bases left in between. Germline lookup yields CDR1 MDHEN and CDR2 SYDVKM. CDR3 length: 16 amino acids.

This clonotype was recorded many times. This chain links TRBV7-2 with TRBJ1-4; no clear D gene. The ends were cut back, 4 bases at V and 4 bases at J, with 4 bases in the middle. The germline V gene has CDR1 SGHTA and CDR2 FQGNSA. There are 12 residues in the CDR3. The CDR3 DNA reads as TGTGCCAGCAGCTCAGTTAATGAAAAACTGTTTTTT. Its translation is CASSSVNEKLFF.